The 10 T cell receptor beta chains below come from one sample, sequenced in a study of T-cell memory formation after mild COVID-19. MiXCR was run by TCRdb on the 5' RACE reads, yielding one entry per CDR3 protein. The sample has 450,000 to 650,000 distinct CDR3 sequences; about 20% are singletons. Sequences were obtained from PBMCs or a T cell subset sorted from them (not recorded which). The receptors shown here come from an adult woman who had mild COVID-19 (a few samples of this study predate the infection). Cell type and time point are not known.

The chain combines TRBV18 with TRBJ1-2; D is unclear. Germline values: CDR1 KGHSH, CDR2 LQKENI. Trimming pared 1 base from V and 2 bases from J, leaving 8 bases between. The CDR3 length is 14 residues. The CDR3 DNA is TGTGCCAGCTCACCACGGCAGCTAAACTATGGCTACACCTTC. Its translation: CASSPRQLNYGYTF. Variable domain in full (rest from reference TRBV18 and TRBJ1-2): NAGVMQNPRHLVRRRGQEARLRCSPMKGHSHVYWYRQLPEEGLKFMVYLQKENIIDESGMPKERFSAEFPKEGPSILRIQQVVRGDSAAYFCASSPRQLNYGYTFGSGTRLTVV.

The chain links TRBV18 to TRBJ2-1; maybe TRBD2 (6 bases). Trimming left V 1 base short and J 7 bases short, with 17 bases between. Germline V gene lookup returns CDR1 KGHSH and CDR2 LQKENI. CDR3 size: 16 residues. The CDR3 DNA reads TGTGCCAGCTCACCACGGGAGGTATTGGTCAGGAATGAGCAGTTCTTC. Protein sequence: CASSPREVLVRNEQFF.

The rearrangement joins TRBV18 to TRBJ2-6; weak D call: TRBD1 (5 bases). There are 15 residues in the CDR3. The germline CDR1 and CDR2 sequences are KGHSH and LQKENI. Trimming pared 0 bases from V and 4 bases from J, leaving 7 bases between. The CDR3 region has the DNA TGTGCCAGCTCACCACCGGGGCTGGGGGCCAACGTCCTGACTTTC. It encodes CASSPPGLGANVLTF.

The V and J genes are TRBV5-1 and TRBJ2-3; 9 bases align to TRBD2. The CDR3 is made up of 15 amino acids. J gave up 4 bases and V 4 bases, and 7 bases lay outside the gene matches. Germline CDR1 and CDR2: SGHRS and YFSETQ. The CDR3 DNA sequence: TGCGCCAGCAGCAATGCGGGGGGGCCGTCAGATACGCAGTATTTT. Translation: CASSNAGGPSDTQYF.

In this sample, this clonotype turned up a few times. The chain joins TRBV12-3 or TRBV12-4 to TRBJ2-5; D remains ambiguous. This CDR3 comprises 14 residues. Trimming left V 2 bases short and J 2 bases short, with 9 bases between. CDR3 nucleotide sequence: TGTGCCAGCAGTTTACGGGCTCCTCAAGAGACCCAGTACTTC. Its protein is CASSLRAPQETQYF.

The V gene is TRBV5-4, the J gene TRBJ2-5; TRBD1 aligns across 8 bases. Unmatched junction bases numbered 1, after V lost 0 bases and J lost 3 bases. The CDR3 covers 14 residues. Looked up from germline, CDR1 is SGHNT and CDR2 is YYREEE (reference sequence). This CDR3 reads CASSLVQGEETQYF. The CDR3 DNA reads as TGTGCCAGCAGCTTGGTACAGGGGGAAGAGACCCAGTACTTC. Using reference TRBV5-4 and TRBJ2-5 for the parts outside the CDR3, the full variable domain is ETGVTQSPTHLIKTRGQQVTLRCSSQSGHNTVSWYQQALGQGPQFIFQYYREEENGRGNFPPRFSGLQFPNYSSELNVNALELDDSALYLCASSLVQGEETQYFGPGTRLLVL.

This chain uses TRBV25-1 with TRBJ1-6, with a tentative D call TRBD1 (6 bases). CDR3 size: 15 residues. V was clipped by 8 bases and J by 0 bases, with 11 bases between them. Germline values: CDR1 MGHDK, CDR2 SYGVNS. CDR3 nucleotides: TGTGCCAGCTCGGTAGGGGGCTCCTATAATTCACCCCTCCACTTT. This translates into CASSVGGSYNSPLHF.

There are a few counts of this clonotype. The rearrangement links TRBV20-1 to TRBJ1-3, with D perhaps TRBD1 (6 bases). Trimming pared 6 bases from V and 0 bases from J, leaving 12 bases between. The CDR3 covers 14 residues. CDR1 is DFQATT, CDR2 SNEGSKA, per germline (reference sequence). The CDR3 loop is CSARDKTSGNTIYF. CDR3 coding DNA: TGCAGTGCCAGGGACAAAACCTCTGGAAACACCATATATTTT.

V is TRBV7-9 and J is TRBJ2-5; TRBD2 matches 9 bases. The CDR3 is made up of 17 amino acids. Germline assignment: CDR1 SEHNR and CDR2 FQNEAQ (reference sequence). The junction had 15 bases not matched to a gene; V was cut back by 4 bases and J by 6 bases. CDR3 sequence: CASSYARGGARGKTQYF. The CDR3 DNA follows: TGTGCCAGCAGCTACGCCCGCGGGGGGGCCAGAGGGAAGACCCAGTACTTC.

This clonotype has ten or more counts. The chain combines TRBV7-8 with TRBJ2-7, with TRBD1 matching over 8 bases. V dropped 3 bases and J dropped 6; count of bases not matched to a gene: 4. The CDR3 is 13 amino acids. CDR1 is SGHVS and CDR2 is FQNEAQ in the germline V gene. CDR3 region: CASSLPGGGEQYF. CDR3 DNA sequence: TGTGCCAGCAGCTTGCCAGGGGGCGGCGAGCAGTACTTC. The full variable domain, rest sourced from reference TRBV7-8 and TRBJ2-7, is GAGVSQSPRYKVAKRGQDVALRCDPISGHVSLFWYQQALGQGPEFLTYFQNEAQLDKSGLPSDRFFAERPEGSVSTLKIQRTQQEDSAVYLCASSLPGGGEQYFGPGTRLTVT.